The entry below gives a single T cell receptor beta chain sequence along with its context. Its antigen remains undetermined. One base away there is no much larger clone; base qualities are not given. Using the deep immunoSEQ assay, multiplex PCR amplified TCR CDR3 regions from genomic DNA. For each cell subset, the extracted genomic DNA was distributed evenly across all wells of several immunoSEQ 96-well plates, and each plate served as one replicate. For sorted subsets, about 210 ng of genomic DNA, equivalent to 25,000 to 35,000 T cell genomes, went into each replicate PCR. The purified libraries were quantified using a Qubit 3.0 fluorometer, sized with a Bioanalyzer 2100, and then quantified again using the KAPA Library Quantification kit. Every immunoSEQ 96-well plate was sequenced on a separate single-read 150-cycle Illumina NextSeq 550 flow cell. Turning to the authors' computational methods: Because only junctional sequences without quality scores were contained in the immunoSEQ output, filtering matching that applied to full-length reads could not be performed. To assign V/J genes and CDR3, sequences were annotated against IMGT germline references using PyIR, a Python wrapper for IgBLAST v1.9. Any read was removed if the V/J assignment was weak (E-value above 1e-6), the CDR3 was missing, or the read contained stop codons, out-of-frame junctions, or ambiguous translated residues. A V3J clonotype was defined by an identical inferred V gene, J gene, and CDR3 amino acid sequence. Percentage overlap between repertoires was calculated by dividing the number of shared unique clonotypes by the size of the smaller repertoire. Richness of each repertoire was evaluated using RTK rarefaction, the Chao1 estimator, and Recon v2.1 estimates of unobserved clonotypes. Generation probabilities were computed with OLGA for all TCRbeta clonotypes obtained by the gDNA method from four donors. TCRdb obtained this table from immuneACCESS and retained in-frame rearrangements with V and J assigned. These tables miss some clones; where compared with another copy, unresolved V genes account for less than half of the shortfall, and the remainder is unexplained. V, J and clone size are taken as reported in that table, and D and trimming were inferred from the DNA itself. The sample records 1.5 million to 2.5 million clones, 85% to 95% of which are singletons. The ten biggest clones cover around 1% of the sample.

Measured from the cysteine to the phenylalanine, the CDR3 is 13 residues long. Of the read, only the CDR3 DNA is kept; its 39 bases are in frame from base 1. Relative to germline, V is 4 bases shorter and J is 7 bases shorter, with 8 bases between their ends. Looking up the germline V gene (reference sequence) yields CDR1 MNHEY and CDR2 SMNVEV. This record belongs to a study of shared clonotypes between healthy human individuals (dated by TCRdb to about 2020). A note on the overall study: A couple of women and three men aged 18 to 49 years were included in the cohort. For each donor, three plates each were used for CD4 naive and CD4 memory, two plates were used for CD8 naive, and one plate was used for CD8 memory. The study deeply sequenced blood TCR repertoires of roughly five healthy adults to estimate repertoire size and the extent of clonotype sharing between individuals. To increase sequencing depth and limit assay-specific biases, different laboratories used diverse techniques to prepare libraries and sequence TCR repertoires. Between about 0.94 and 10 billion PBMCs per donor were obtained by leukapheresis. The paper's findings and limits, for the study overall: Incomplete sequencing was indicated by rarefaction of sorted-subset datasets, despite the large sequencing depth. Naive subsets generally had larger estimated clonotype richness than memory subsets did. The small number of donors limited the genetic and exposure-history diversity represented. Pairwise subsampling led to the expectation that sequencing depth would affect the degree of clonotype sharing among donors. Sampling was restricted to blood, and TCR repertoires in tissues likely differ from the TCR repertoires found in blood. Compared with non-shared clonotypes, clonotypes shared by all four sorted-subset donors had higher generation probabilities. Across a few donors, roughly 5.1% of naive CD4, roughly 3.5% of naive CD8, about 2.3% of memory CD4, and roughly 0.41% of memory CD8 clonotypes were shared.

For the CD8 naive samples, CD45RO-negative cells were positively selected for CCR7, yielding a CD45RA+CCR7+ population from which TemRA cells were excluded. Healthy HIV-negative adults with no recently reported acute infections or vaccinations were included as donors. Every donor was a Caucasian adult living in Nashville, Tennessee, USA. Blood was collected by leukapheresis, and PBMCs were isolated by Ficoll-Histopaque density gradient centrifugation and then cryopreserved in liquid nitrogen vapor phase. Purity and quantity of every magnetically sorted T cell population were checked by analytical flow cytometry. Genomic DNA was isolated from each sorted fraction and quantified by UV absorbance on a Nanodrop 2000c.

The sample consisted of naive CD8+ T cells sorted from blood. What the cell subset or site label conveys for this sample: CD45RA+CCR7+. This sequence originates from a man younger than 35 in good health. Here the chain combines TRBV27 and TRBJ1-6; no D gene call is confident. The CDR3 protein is CASSYVENSPLHF. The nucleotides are TGTGCCAGCAGTTATGTGGAAAATTCACCCCTCCACTTT.